This entry features one T cell receptor (beta chain) sequence. This entry comes from a study of blood T cells in healthy people across ages. Sample-barcoded 5' priming and a J-beta primer mix drove a second PCR of about 6 to 12 cycles. TCRdb re-derived calls from the 5' RACE reads in MiXCR, one entry per CDR3 protein. Of 1.5 million to 1.8 million distinct CDR3 sequences in the sample, under 55% were seen once. In germline, CDR1 is SGHDT, CDR2 YYEEEE. The V gene lost 4 bases and the J gene lost 5 bases, with 18 bases spanning the gap. The CDR3 is made up of 16 amino acids. The study recruited healthy Caucasian donors from Russia who were aged about 6 to 100.

The chain is built from TRBV5-6 and TRBJ1-4; D might be TRBD1 (5 bases). The sequence was collected from a woman aged 18-29 years in good health. Specimen: blood. The CDR3 DNA reads as TGTGCCAGCAGCCGACGCTCGGGGACCTTCAATGAAAAACTGTTTTTT. It codes for CASSRRSGTFNEKLFF.